This T cell receptor beta chain was observed in a study of human T cells and chemical hapten exposure. TCRdb reprocessed the RACE reads with MiXCR, giving one entry per CDR3 protein. This sample has about 58,000 distinct CDR3 sequences, with around 11% found just once. From germline, CDR1 is MNHEY and CDR2 SVGEGT. V lost 7 bases and J 0 bases, leaving 13 bases between the germline ends. The CDR3 is 15 residues long. Turning to this clonotype: The antigen is unknown.

Time point indicated: patch test 3, about 24 weeks after DPC sensitization. Stated treatment: therapeutic diphenylcyclopropenone sensitization with weekly scalp DPC. Study conclusions and caveats: Sensitizing with DPC caused no change in TCRs above 1 in 1000 frequency.

The specimen was whole blood, collected in connection with sensitization to the hapten diphenylcyclopropenone (DPC). V is TRBV6-2 or TRBV6-3 and J is TRBJ1-5; weak D call: TRBD1 (6 bases). The sequence was obtained from a man aged 30-40 years with alopecia areata. Some clones in this sample may be carry-over from other donors' samples. CDR3 region: CASKKGQHSNQPQHF. CDR3 DNA: TGTGCCAGCAAAAAAGGACAGCATAGCAATCAGCCCCAGCATTTT.